This T cell receptor beta chain stems from a study of cytomegalovirus exposure and HLA in healthy donors. The donors were healthy bone marrow donors. From germline, CDR1 is KGHSH and CDR2 LQKENI. The CDR3 runs 17 residues. V gave up 0 bases and J gave up 1 base, with 15 bases separating them. This PCR relied on a set of 60 Vbeta primers and 13 Jbeta primers. Assay: immunoSEQ multiplex PCR; the TCRdb copy retains only in-frame clones and omits some. The sample records 150,000 to 190,000 clones, about 85% being singletons. The V call is TRBV18, the J call TRBJ2-5; D might be TRBD1 (5 bases). The sequence was collected from a woman under 30 in good health and CMV-seronegative. Sequencing input: PBMCs. As DNA, the CDR3 is TGTGCCAGCTCACCACCGAAGGGGAAGGTGGGCCAAGAGACCCAGTACTTC. Amino acid sequence: CASSPPKGKVGQETQYF.